This T cell receptor beta chain stems from a study of OX40 agonist ivuxolimab in advanced cancers. As for the study more broadly: Ivuxolimab, which targeted the costimulatory receptor OX40 (CD134), was an agonistic, fully human IgG2 monoclonal antibody. In the dose-escalation cohort, approximately 80% of patients were male, and the mean age was roughly 60 years with a range of roughly 23 to 79. The paper reports the monotherapy dose-escalation portion (N of about 52 patients) of the phase I ivuxolimab trial. The purpose of peripheral TCRbeta sequencing was to test whether ivuxolimab changed TCR sequence diversity and led to clonal T-cell expansion. Three dose-escalation patients achieved partial responses, one with hepatocellular carcinoma and two with cutaneous melanoma. Patients were allowed to have had prior anti-PD-1, anti-PD-L1 or anti-CTLA-4 therapy, and 30% to 40% of the dose-escalation patients had previously received checkpoint inhibitors. Intravenous ivuxolimab was administered to patients every 2 weeks at six dose levels: 0.01, 0.1, 0.3, 1.5, 3 and 10 mg/kg. Of the roughly 52 dose-escalation patients, hepatocellular carcinoma was present in about 20, melanoma in roughly 15, renal cell carcinoma in 9 and head and neck cancer in 9. Study-level results and caveats: Which antigens the clonally expanded peripheral T cells were specific for was not determined. After ivuxolimab, expanded clones were on average more numerous among CD8+ T cells than among CD4+ T cells. Low levels of normalized T-cell clonal expansion were also seen in some nonresponding patients. In the 0.1-3.0 mg/kg groups, partial responders had among the lowest normalized peripheral clonal expansion, particularly in CD8+ T cells. At doses of 0.1 to 3.0 mg/kg, clonal expansion of both CD4+ and CD8+ blood T cells was observed from baseline to week 6.

The trial excluded patients who had a history of autoimmune disease or who were on systemic immunosuppression. Peripheral blood for TCR sequencing was collected from all dose cohorts at baseline, on cycle 4 day 1, and on cycle 7 day 1. Samples were obtained from an open-label, multicenter, first-in-human phase I dose-escalation trial of ivuxolimab. The trial enrolled adults with locally advanced or metastatic head and neck squamous cell, hepatocellular, melanoma or renal cell carcinoma. Before TCR sequencing, CD4+ T cells and CD8+ T cells from peripheral blood were sorted into separate populations. This clone came up once. The specificity of this receptor is unknown. Nothing much larger sits one base from this clone, and base qualities are not available. To sequence the TCRbeta CDR3 region, genomic DNA was isolated from the sorted cells. TCRbeta CDR3 regions were sequenced using the immunoSEQ Assay. Sourced from immuneACCESS, this table was stored by TCRdb with only in-frame sequences that have V and J called. A share of the clones is absent; for the studies checked, an unresolved V gene accounts for under half, and the remainder has no known explanation. In all, the sample holds about 75,000 clones, and around nine tenths of those were seen once. The top ten clonotypes cover around 0.35% of the sample.

The CDR3 goes from the cysteine to the phenylalanine over 13 residues. Left in the record is the CDR3 DNA by itself, 39 bases read in frame from the first base. For CDR1 and CDR2, the germline V gene lists MRHNA and SNTAGT. Trimming at the junction amounts to 8 bases on V and 4 bases on J, and the germline ends lie 11 bases apart. Recombination joined TRBV6-4 with TRBJ2-2; the D match is possibly TRBD1 or TRBD2, with 5 bases aligned in each. This receptor was taken from an adult with an advanced solid tumor such as melanoma, head and neck, liver or kidney cancer. Material: CD4+ or CD8+ T cells sorted from blood, obtained in a trial of the OX40 agonist ivuxolimab. CDR3 sequence: CASGDGFTGELFF. The nucleotide sequence reads as follows: TGTGCCAGCGGGGACGGATTCACCGGGGAGCTGTTTTTT.